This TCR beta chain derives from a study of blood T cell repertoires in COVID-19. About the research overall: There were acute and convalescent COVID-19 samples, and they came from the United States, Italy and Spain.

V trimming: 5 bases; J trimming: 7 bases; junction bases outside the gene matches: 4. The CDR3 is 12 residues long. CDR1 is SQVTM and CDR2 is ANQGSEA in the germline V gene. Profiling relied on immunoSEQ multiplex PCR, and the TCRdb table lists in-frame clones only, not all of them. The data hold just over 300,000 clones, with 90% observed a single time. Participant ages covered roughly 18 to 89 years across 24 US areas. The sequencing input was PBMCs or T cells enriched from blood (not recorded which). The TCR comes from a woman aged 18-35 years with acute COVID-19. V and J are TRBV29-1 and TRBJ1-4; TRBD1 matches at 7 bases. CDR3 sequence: CSVRAGGEKLFF. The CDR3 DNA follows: TGCAGCGTTCGGGCAGGGGGTGAAAAACTGTTTTTT.